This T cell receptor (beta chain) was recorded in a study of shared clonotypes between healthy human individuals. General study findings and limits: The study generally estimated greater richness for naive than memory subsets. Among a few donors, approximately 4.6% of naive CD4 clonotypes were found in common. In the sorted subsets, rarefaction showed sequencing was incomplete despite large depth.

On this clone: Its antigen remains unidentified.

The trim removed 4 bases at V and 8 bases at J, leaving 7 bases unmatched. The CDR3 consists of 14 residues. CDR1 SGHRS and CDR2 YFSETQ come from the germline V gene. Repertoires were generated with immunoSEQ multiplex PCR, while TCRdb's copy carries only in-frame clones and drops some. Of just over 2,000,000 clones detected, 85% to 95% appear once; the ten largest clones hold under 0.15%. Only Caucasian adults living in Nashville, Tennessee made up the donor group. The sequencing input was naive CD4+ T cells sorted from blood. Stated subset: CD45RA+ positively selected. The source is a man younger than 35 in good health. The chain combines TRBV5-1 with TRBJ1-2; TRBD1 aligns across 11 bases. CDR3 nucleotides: TGCGCCAGCAGCGCGACGGACAGGGGGCACGGCTACACCTTC. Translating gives CASSATDRGHGYTF.